Listed below are T cell receptor beta chains from one sample, sequenced in a study of monozygotic twins with cystic fibrosis. Only in-frame clones appear in the TCRdb table, and some are missing; sequencing was by immunoSEQ multiplex PCR. This table holds around 30,000 clones, roughly nine tenths found once. The sample comprised blood. These receptor sequences come from a girl aged 2 to 10 with cystic fibrosis. Both conserved end residues are part of each CDR3. The D gene is left open where the match is weak. The size field is filled for only some rows; it gives once, few, many or a size class.

J gene | clone size | V gene | D gene | CDR3 protein | CDR3 DNA
TRBJ2-5 | . | TRBV10-3 | TRBD2 | CAISEGTRGPQETQYF | TGTGCCATCAGTGAAGGGACTAGGGGTCCCCAAGAGACCCAGTACTTC
TRBJ1-1 | . | TRBV11-2 | . | CASGSGNTEAFF | TGTGCCAGCGGGAGCGGGAATACTGAAGCTTTCTTT
TRBJ1-5 | . | TRBV6-1 | . | CASSGGGNSNQPQHF | TGTGCCAGCAGTGGGGGGGGAAATAGCAATCAGCCCCAGCATTTT
TRBJ2-6 | . | TRBV14 | . | CASSHRVAGANVLTF | TGTGCCAGCAGCCATCGTGTGGCTGGGGCCAACGTCCTGACTTTC
TRBJ2-2 | . | TRBV6-4 | TRBD1 | CASRDRGDTGELFF | TGTGCCAGCCGGGACAGGGGTGATACCGGGGAGCTGTTTTTT
TRBJ2-7 | . | TRBV6-5 | TRBD1 | CASLSTGGNSYEQYF | TGTGCCAGCCTCTCAACAGGGGGAAACTCCTACGAGCAGTACTTC
TRBJ1-1 | . | TRBV5-6 | TRBD1 | CASSLWQGARGAFF | TGTGCCAGCAGCTTGTGGCAGGGGGCCCGGGGAGCTTTCTTT
TRBJ2-1 | . | TRBV7-2 | TRBD1 | CASSLAGQGDLRSKQFF | TGTGCCAGCAGCTTAGCGGGACAGGGAGACCTGCGCTCCAAGCAGTTCTTC
TRBJ1-4 | . | TRBV21-1 | . | CASSKRPRDRGREKLFF | TGTGCCAGCAGCAAAAGGCCTAGGGACAGGGGGAGGGAAAAACTGTTTTTT
TRBJ2-5 | . | TRBV11-2 | TRBD2 | CASSWEGGTQYF | TGTGCCAGCAGCTGGGAGGGAGGGACCCAGTACTTC
TRBJ1-2 | . | TRBV30 | . | CAWSVRQGDNYGYTF | TGTGCCTGGAGTGTACGGCAGGGTGATAACTATGGCTACACCTTC
TRBJ2-7 | . | TRBV4-3 | . | CASSQDSSAPYYEQYF | TGCGCCAGCAGCCAAGATAGCTCCGCCCCATACTACGAGCAGTACTTC
TRBJ1-4 | . | TRBV15 | . | CATSRDPGAASEKLFF | TGTGCCACCAGCAGAGATCCGGGGGCAGCTAGTGAAAAACTGTTTTTT
TRBJ2-4 | . | TRBV9 | . | CASSVGEGPGAKNIQYF | TGTGCCAGCAGCGTAGGAGAAGGGCCGGGTGCCAAAAACATTCAGTACTTC
TRBJ1-1 | . | TRBV5-1 | . | CASSRGLGGGDTEAFF | TGCGCCAGCAGCCGAGGGCTTGGGGGAGGGGACACTGAAGCTTTCTTT
TRBJ2-1 | . | TRBV5-1 | . | CASSLGGLGPTHNEQFF | TGCGCCAGCAGCCTCGGGGGACTGGGACCAACCCACAATGAGCAGTTCTTC
TRBJ1-2 | . | TRBV6-5 | . | CASSYSSAEYYGYTF | TGTGCCAGCAGTTACTCGAGTGCCGAGTACTATGGCTACACCTTC
TRBJ1-3 | . | TRBV6-5 | . | CASRWGNTIYF | TGTGCCAGCAGGTGGGGAAACACCATATATTTT
TRBJ1-5 | . | TRBV6-5 | TRBD1 | CASSSGTAYSNQPQHF | TGTGCCAGCAGTTCCGGGACAGCTTATAGCAATCAGCCCCAGCATTTT
TRBJ2-1 | few | TRBV5-4 | TRBD1 | CASSLRAGGPRSEQFF | TGTGCCAGCAGCTTGAGGGCAGGGGGTCCTCGGAGTGAGCAGTTCTTC
TRBJ2-6 | . | TRBV19 | TRBD1 | CASSMGTGGAGANVLTF | TGTGCCAGTAGTATGGGGACAGGGGGCGCTGGGGCCAACGTCCTGACTTTC
TRBJ1-5 | . | TRBV2 | . | CASSETAQGGSGNQPQHF | TGTGCCAGCAGTGAAACCGCCCAGGGTGGATCGGGCAATCAGCCCCAGCATTTT
TRBJ2-3 | . | TRBV11-2 | TRBD2 | CASSHYSGGAGTQYF | TGTGCCAGCAGCCACTATAGCGGGGGGGCCGGTACGCAGTATTTT
TRBJ1-1 | few | TRBV27 | . | CASSLGQWSHTEAFF | TGTGCCAGCAGTTTAGGACAGTGGAGCCACACTGAAGCTTTCTTT
TRBJ2-5 | . | TRBV5-4 | . | CASSFSQETQYF | TGTGCCAGCAGCTTCTCTCAGGAGACCCAGTACTTC
TRBJ2-7 | . | TRBV4-1 | TRBD1 | CASSQGDRGFYEQYF | TGCGCCAGCAGCCAGGGGGACAGGGGATTCTACGAGCAGTACTTC
TRBJ1-2 | . | TRBV10-2 | . | CASSDRVGYGYTF | TGCGCCAGCAGTGACAGGGTGGGCTATGGCTACACCTTC
TRBJ2-7 | . | TRBV30 | . | CAWSAGQGKYF | TGTGCCTGGAGTGCGGGGCAGGGGAAGTACTTC
TRBJ1-5 | . | TRBV7-2 | . | CASSIWGTNQPQHF | TGTGCCAGCTCCATCTGGGGGACCAATCAGCCCCAGCATTTT
TRBJ1-4 | . | TRBV4-3 | . | CASSQVHPGISLGLTNEKLFF | TGCGCCAGCAGCCAAGTACATCCAGGGATCTCCTTAGGATTAACTAATGAAAAACTGTTTTTT
TRBJ1-2 | few | TRBV7-9 | TRBD1 | CASSLARGPQDGYTF | TGTGCCAGCAGCTTAGCGAGGGGGCCTCAGGATGGCTACACCTTC
TRBJ2-7 | . | TRBV6-4 | TRBD2 | CASSDYTSSSGAPTYEQYF | TGTGCCAGCAGTGACTATACTTCGTCTAGCGGGGCCCCTACCTACGAGCAGTACTTC
TRBJ1-6 | . | TRBV5-1 | . | CASSSVGSGRNSPLHF | TGCGCCAGCAGCTCGGTTGGCTCCGGAAGGAATTCACCCCTCCACTTT
TRBJ1-1 | once | TRBV2 | . | CASSEEGGRMNTEAFF | TGTGCCAGCAGTGAAGAGGGGGGCAGAATGAACACTGAAGCTTTCTTT
TRBJ1-6 | few | TRBV4-1 | . | CASSQVQGGVNSPLHF | TGCGCCAGCAGCCAAGTACAAGGAGGGGTTAATTCACCCCTCCACTTT
TRBJ2-7 | . | TRBV11-2 | TRBD2 | CASSLGVAGSKDF | TGTGCCAGCAGCTTAGGGGTAGCGGGGAGCAAGGACTTC
TRBJ2-3 | once | TRBV7-9 | . | CASSLTSRESDTQYF | TGTGCCAGCAGCTTAACGTCCAGGGAATCAGATACGCAGTATTTT
TRBJ2-5 | . | TRBV6-1 | TRBD2 | CAGLLAGGGTQYF | TGTGCCGGCCTTCTAGCGGGGGGAGGGACCCAGTACTTC